The 26 T cell receptor beta chains below were found in one sample sequenced in a study of T-cell memory formation after mild COVID-19. Each CDR3 protein gets one entry after TCRdb re-called the 5' RACE reads with MiXCR. The table includes fewer than 700,000 distinct CDR3 sequences, roughly a fifth detected once. The material sequenced was PBMCs or a T cell subset sorted from them (not recorded which). The source is an adult woman who had mild COVID-19 (a few samples of this study predate the infection). Cell type and time point are not known.

This clonotype occurred many times. V and J are TRBV29-1 and TRBJ2-3; D may be TRBD1 (6 bases). Germline V gene data show CDR1 as SQVTM and CDR2 as ANQGSEA. V was pared by 8 bases and J by 3 bases, with 15 bases between. This CDR3 has 13 amino acids. CDR3 sequence reads: CSLEGGATDTQYF. In nucleotides, the CDR3 is TGCAGCCTCGAAGGGGGAGCGACAGATACGCAGTATTTT.

This clonotype has more than one count but fewer than ten. The junction departs from germline at one end; a sequencing error may be responsible. V is TRBV6-2 or TRBV6-3 and J is TRBJ2-2; 8 nucleotides match TRBD1. This CDR3 is built from 16 residues. From germline, CDR1 is MNHEY and CDR2 SVGEGT. Here the CDR3 DNA reads TGTGCCAGCAGTTCCCGCCGGACAGGGAACGCCGGGGAGCTGTTTTTT. The encoded protein is CASSSRRTGNAGELFF.

V gene TRBV21-1 combines with J gene TRBJ1-1; TRBD1, the D gene given by the table, was not confirmed from the DNA. TRBV21-1 is reported as a pseudogene. The CDR3 is 15 amino acids. In nucleotides, the CDR3 is TGTGCCAGCAGCCGCCGAGGACAGGGTCAATCTGAAGCTTTCTTT. This gives the protein CASSRRGQGQSEAFF.

V and J are TRBV7-6 and TRBJ2-1, with no clear D. In germline, CDR1 is SGHVS, CDR2 FNYEAQ. Trimming pared 4 bases from V and 7 bases from J, leaving 11 bases between. The CDR3 is made up of 13 amino acids. The CDR3 here is CASSSMEYNEQFF. CDR3 DNA sequence: TGTGCCAGCAGCTCGATGGAGTATAATGAGCAGTTCTTC.

This chain links TRBV5-1 with TRBJ2-2, with a possible D match to TRBD2 (6 bases). Trimming took off 1 base at V and 3 bases at J, with 10 bases between the two ends. There are 15 residues in the CDR3. Germline loops: CDR1 SGHRS, CDR2 YFSETQ. The CDR3 sequence: CASSLSWEDTGELFF. CDR3 nucleotide sequence: TGCGCCAGCAGCTTGTCTTGGGAGGACACCGGGGAGCTGTTTTTT.

This chain links TRBV27 with TRBJ1-4; D remains unclear. In germline, CDR1 is MNHEY, CDR2 SMNVEV (reference sequence). V gave up 8 bases and J gave up 8 bases, with 12 bases separating them. There are 12 residues in the CDR3. The CDR3 nucleotides read TGTGCCAGCGCGGCTGGCTACGAAAAACTGTTTTTT. Its translation: CASAAGYEKLFF.

This chain joins TRBV5-6 and TRBJ2-2; 9 bases match TRBD2. The V gene's germline CDR1 is SGHDT and CDR2 YYEEEE. The CDR3 totals 16 residues. V dropped 2 bases and J dropped 0; count of bases not matched to a gene: 2. In DNA, the CDR3 is TGTGCCAGCAGCTTAGCGGGGGGCGCGAACACCGGGGAGCTGTTTTTT. It codes for CASSLAGGANTGELFF.

The chain uses TRBV12-3 or TRBV12-4 and TRBJ2-1; possibly TRBD2 for D (6 bases). Trimming left V 6 bases short and J 13 bases short, with 13 bases between. This CDR3 is built from 11 residues. In DNA form, the CDR3 reads TGTGCCAGCAGGTCAGCGGGTCACCAGTTCTTC. Its translation: CASRSAGHQFF.

This clonotype was observed a few times. The CDR3 loop reads CASSPKGYNEQFF. The CDR3 nucleotides read TGTGCCAGCTCACCGAAAGGTTACAATGAGCAGTTCTTC. The chain uses TRBV18 and TRBJ2-1, with D unresolved. Trimming pared 3 bases from V and 4 bases from J, leaving 7 bases between. CDR3 length: 13 amino acids. Looked up from germline, CDR1 is KGHSH and CDR2 is LQKENI.

The chain is built from TRBV13 and TRBJ2-7; no firm D call. CDR1 and CDR2 from the germline V gene are PRHDT and FYEKMQ (reference sequence). The V and J ends lost 5 bases and 5 bases respectively, with 10 bases between them. The CDR3 has 12 amino acids. For the CDR3, the DNA is TGTGCCAGCAGCCCCCCGTCCAACGAGCAGTACTTC. Encoded protein: CASSPPSNEQYF. The entire variable domain, with the rest obtained from reference TRBV13 and TRBJ2-7, is as follows: AAGVIQSPRHLIKEKRETATLKCYPIPRHDTVYWYQQGPGQDPQFLISFYEKMQSDKGSIPDRFSAQQFSDYHSELNMSSLELGDSALYFCASSPPSNEQYFGPGTRLTVT.

There are a few counts of this clonotype. This rearrangement joins TRBV20-1 to TRBJ2-1; D uncertain. The CDR3 is 15 amino acids. Trimming pared 3 bases from V and 4 bases from J, leaving 16 bases between. Germline V gives CDR1 DFQATT, CDR2 SNEGSKA (reference sequence). In DNA form, the CDR3 reads TGCAGTGCTAGCGGTTGGGGATCCGATTACAATGAGCAGTTCTTC. The encoded protein is CSASGWGSDYNEQFF.

This clonotype has just a few counts. The CDR3 here is CASSLEGAAFAYEQYF. The CDR3 coding sequence is TGTGCCAGCAGCTTGGAAGGCGCCGCTTTCGCCTACGAGCAGTACTTC. This chain connects TRBV5-5 to TRBJ2-7; no clear D. The germline V gene encodes CDR1 SGHKS and CDR2 YYEKEE (reference sequence). V was shortened by 0 bases and J by 2 bases, with 15 bases between the two germline ends. CDR3 size: 16 residues.

This chain links TRBV7-9 with TRBJ2-3, with TRBD2 matching 13 bases. J lost 3 bases, V lost 4 bases, and 10 bases had no gene match. The CDR3 is 18 residues long. Looked up from germline, CDR1 is SEHNR and CDR2 is FQNEAQ (reference sequence). The CDR3 DNA follows: TGTGCCAGCAGCTCGTACCGGGGGACTAGCGGGGAGACAGATACGCAGTATTTT. Protein: CASSSYRGTSGETDTQYF.

This clonotype was picked up one time. CDR3 sequence reads: CASSVLGGTGNQPQHF. The CDR3 nucleotides read TGTGCCAGCAGTGTACTAGGGGGAACGGGCAATCAGCCCCAGCATTTT. This chain uses TRBV2 with TRBJ1-5, with D perhaps matching TRBD1 (6 bases). CDR3 size: 16 residues. CDR1 and CDR2 from the germline V gene are SNHLY and FYNNEI. V lost 4 bases and J 2 bases, leaving 15 bases between the germline ends. The complete variable domain, with remaining parts taken from reference TRBV2 and TRBJ1-5, reads EPEVTQTPSHQVTQMGQEVILRCVPISNHLYFYWYRQILGQKVEFLVSFYNNEISEKSEIFDDQFSVERPDGSNFTLKIRSTKLEDSAMYFCASSVLGGTGNQPQHFGDGTRLSIL.

The chain employs TRBV30 and TRBJ2-5, with no clear D. The V end lost 5 bases, the J end lost 2 bases, and 12 bases lay between the germline ends. This CDR3 has 13 amino acids. Germline CDR1 and CDR2: GTSNPN and SVGIG (reference sequence). CDR3 bases: TGTGCCTGGGAACCAGGTGGGCAAGAGACCCAGTACTTC. Its translation: CAWEPGGQETQYF.

The genes are TRBV24-1 and TRBJ2-4, with a possible D match to TRBD1 (6 bases). The germline V gene encodes CDR1 KGHDR and CDR2 SFDVKD. V dropped 4 bases and J dropped 7 bases, with 13 bases sitting between them. CDR3 size: 14 residues. The CDR3 sequence: CATSDAGDGNIQYF. Written as DNA, the CDR3 is TGTGCCACCAGTGACGCAGGGGATGGGAACATTCAGTACTTC.

The rearrangement links TRBV27 to TRBJ2-7, with D possibly being TRBD2 (6 bases). Trimming left V 5 bases short and J 6 bases short, with 14 bases between. The CDR3 spans 13 residues. The germline V gene has CDR1 MNHEY and CDR2 SMNVEV (reference sequence). CDR3 region: CASSLGLSGEQYF. CDR3 DNA sequence: TGTGCCAGCAGTCTAGGACTTAGCGGCGAGCAGTACTTC.

This rearrangement joins TRBV28 to TRBJ1-1; maybe TRBD1 (6 bases). Germline CDR1 and CDR2: MDHEN and SYDVKM. Trimming took off 5 bases at V and 4 bases at J, with 14 bases between the two ends. The CDR3 loop spans 14 amino acids. The CDR3 DNA reads as TGTGCCAGCAGTAGACACAGGGATGGCACTGAAGCTTTCTTT. Its translation is CASSRHRDGTEAFF.

In its sample, this clonotype was seen a few times. This rearrangement joins TRBV6-5 to TRBJ1-1, with D unclear. Germline V lookup: CDR1 MNHEY, CDR2 SVGAGI. This CDR3 has 14 amino acids. V gave up 1 base and J gave up 6 bases, with 12 bases separating them. Written as DNA, the CDR3 is TGTGCCAGCAGTTACTTCAGCCCCGCATCTGAAGCTTTCTTT. It translates to CASSYFSPASEAFF.

The CDR3 nucleotides read TGCGCCAGCAGCTTGAACGGGGACATGAACACTGAAGCTTTCTTT. It is translated as CASSLNGDMNTEAFF. V usage is TRBV5-1 and J usage is TRBJ1-1, with a weak D call TRBD1 (6 bases). The CDR3 sequence is 15 residues long. Trimming left V 1 base short and J 0 bases short, with 10 bases between. Germline V lookup: CDR1 SGHRS, CDR2 YFSETQ.

The chain links TRBV24-1 to TRBJ2-5; either TRBD1 or TRBD2 may supply D (6 bases each). V was trimmed by 8 bases and J by 5 bases, leaving 14 bases between them. CDR3 length: 13 residues. The germline V gene has CDR1 KGHDR and CDR2 SFDVKD. CDR3 region: CATTTGDTETQYF. The DNA for the CDR3 is TGTGCCACCACCACGGGGGACACTGAGACCCAGTACTTC.

This chain uses TRBV5-1 with TRBJ2-3; the match to TRBD2 covers 8 bases. J was trimmed by 2 bases and V by 4 bases; bases with no gene match: 18. The germline V gene encodes CDR1 SGHRS and CDR2 YFSETQ. This CDR3 comprises 19 residues. The CDR3 nucleotides are TGCGCCAGCAGCAACGGGAGGGCGTTTTCAAGTACTTACACAGATACGCAGTATTTT. Protein sequence: CASSNGRAFSSTYTDTQYF.

This clonotype has just a few counts. This rearrangement joins TRBV18 to TRBJ1-5, with D hard to call. V was clipped by 1 base and J by 7 bases, with 17 bases between them. The CDR3 extends over 16 amino acids. Germline CDR1 KGHSH, CDR2 LQKENI. CDR3 sequence (DNA): TGTGCCAGCTCACCACAGCTCGGGAGGGAGAGGCAGCCCCAGCATTTT. Translated, it gives CASSPQLGRERQPQHF.

This sequence joins TRBV7-9 and TRBJ2-5; D uncertain. Between the trimmed V and J ends, which lost 5 bases and 7 bases, there was a span of 17 bases. The CDR3 is 14 amino acids. The V gene's germline CDR1 is SEHNR and CDR2 FQNEAQ (reference sequence). The CDR3: CASSPQERPGTQYF. The CDR3, as DNA: TGTGCCAGCAGCCCCCAGGAGAGGCCGGGGACCCAGTACTTC.

The V and J genes are TRBV20-1 and TRBJ2-1, with 9 nucleotides matching TRBD1. The CDR3 extends over 14 amino acids. J was trimmed by 9 bases and V by 7 bases; bases with no gene match: 13. CDR1 and CDR2 from the germline V gene are DFQATT and SNEGSKA (reference sequence). The chain's CDR3 is CSVREGTGLSEQFF. The CDR3 DNA reads TGCAGTGTCCGAGAAGGGACAGGGCTATCTGAGCAGTTCTTC.

This clonotype was observed a handful of times. V usage is TRBV20-1 and J usage is TRBJ2-3, with a tentative D call TRBD1 (5 bases). The V gene's germline CDR1 is DFQATT and CDR2 SNEGSKA (reference sequence). The V and J ends lost 6 bases and 3 bases respectively, with 19 bases between them. The CDR3 runs 15 residues. The DNA for the CDR3 is TGCAGTGCCAGTGGGGCCCTCGGAGAGACAGATACGCAGTATTTT. It yields the protein CSASGALGETDTQYF.